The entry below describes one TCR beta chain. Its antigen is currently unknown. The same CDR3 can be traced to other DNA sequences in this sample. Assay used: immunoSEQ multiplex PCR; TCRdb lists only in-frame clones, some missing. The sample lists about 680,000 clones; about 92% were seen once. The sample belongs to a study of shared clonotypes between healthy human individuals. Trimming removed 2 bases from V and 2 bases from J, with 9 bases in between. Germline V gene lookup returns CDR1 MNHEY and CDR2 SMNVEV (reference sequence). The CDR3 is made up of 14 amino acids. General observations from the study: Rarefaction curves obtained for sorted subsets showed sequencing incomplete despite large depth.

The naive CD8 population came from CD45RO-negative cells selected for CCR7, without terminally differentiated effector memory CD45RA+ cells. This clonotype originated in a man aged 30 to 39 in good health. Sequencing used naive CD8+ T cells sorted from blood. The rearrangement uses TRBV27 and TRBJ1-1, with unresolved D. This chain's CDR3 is CASSLLGSNTEAFF. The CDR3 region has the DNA TGTGCCAGCAGTTTACTCGGAAGCAACACTGAAGCTTTCTTT.